Below are 25 T cell receptor beta chains sequenced from a single sample in a study of T cells in Graves' hyperthyroidism and ophthalmopathy. RNA transcripts served as the template for amplifying TCR beta CDR3 regions. The HTBI set primed first-round TCR CDR3 RT-PCR. One entry per CDR3 protein results from TCRdb running MiXCR on the multiplex PCR reads. The sample includes approximately 510,000 distinct CDR3 sequences, around 20% of them seen just once. Input material: blood. These receptors were collected from a man younger than 35 with Graves' hyperthyroidism.

The rearrangement links TRBV6-1 to TRBJ2-5, with 9 bases matching TRBD2. V was clipped by 6 bases and J by 5 bases; unmatched bases: 10. The length of the CDR3 is 15 residues. From germline, CDR1 is MNHNS and CDR2 SASEGT. CDR3 residues: CASSPLEAGGETQYF. The CDR3 DNA sequence: TGTGCCAGCAGCCCCTTGGAGGCGGGAGGGGAGACCCAGTACTTC.

This clonotype showed up many times. The CDR3 protein is CSASRTGGNTEAFF. The CDR3 DNA reads as TGCAGTGCTAGTAGGACAGGGGGTAACACTGAAGCTTTCTTT. V usage is TRBV20-1 and J usage is TRBJ1-1, with 10 bases that match TRBD1. Germline CDR1 reads DFQATT; CDR2 reads SNEGSKA (reference sequence). This CDR3 comprises 14 residues. J was trimmed by 2 bases and V by 3 bases; bases with no gene match: 3.

This clonotype has ten or more counts. This chain uses TRBV10-3 with TRBJ2-5, with TRBD1 identical over 7 bases. The V and J ends lost 2 bases and 4 bases, in that order; junction bases with no gene match: 4. The CDR3 runs to 14 residues. Germline V lookup: CDR1 ENHRY, CDR2 SYGVKD. The CDR3 DNA follows: TGTGCCATCAGTGAGACAGGGGAAGGAGAGACCCAGTACTTC. It yields the protein CAISETGEGETQYF.

This clonotype was seen repeatedly, ten times or more. This rearrangement joins TRBV12-3 or TRBV12-4 to TRBJ1-2; D gene uncertain. Between the trimmed V and J ends, which lost 1 base and 3 bases, there was a span of 6 bases. The CDR3 length is 13 residues. The CDR3: CASSLVPDYGYTF. The CDR3 DNA is TGTGCCAGCAGTTTAGTCCCCGACTATGGCTACACCTTC.

This clonotype turned up a few times. The rearrangement links TRBV15 to TRBJ1-4, with 7 bases lining up with TRBD1. The CDR3 contains 15 residues. CDR1 and CDR2 (germline): LNHNV, YYDKDF (reference sequence). Trimming cost V 1 base and J 7 bases; bases outside gene matches: 6. CDR3 in DNA: TGTGCCACCAGCAGAGGAGAGGGGGCGGTTGAAAAACTGTTTTTT. The encoded protein is CATSRGEGAVEKLFF.

This clonotype was found many times. This chain connects TRBV29-1 to TRBJ1-2; 10 bases agree with TRBD1. The V and J ends lost 3 bases and 8 bases, in that order; junction bases with no gene match: 9. The CDR3 sequence is 14 residues long. Germline values: CDR1 SQVTM, CDR2 ANQGSEA. The CDR3 reads CSVDLGTGAWGYTF. CDR3 nucleotide sequence: TGCAGCGTTGATTTGGGGACAGGGGCTTGGGGCTACACCTTC.

The sample holds a few counts of this clonotype. The rearrangement uses TRBV6-7 and TRBJ1-6, with D tentatively TRBD1 (5 bases). TRBV6-7 is an open reading frame whose function is uncertain. The length of the CDR3 is 14 residues. V gave up 2 bases and J gave up 11 bases, with 13 bases separating them. The CDR3 nucleotides are TGTGCCAGCAGTTACCGGAAGGACAATCCACCCCTCCACTTT. It is translated as CASSYRKDNPPLHF.

This clonotype has a count of ten or more. The chain uses TRBV15 and TRBJ2-7; possible D gene TRBD2, 5 bases. The germline V and J ends were trimmed by 5 bases and 3 bases, with 11 bases remaining between them. The CDR3 consists of 13 residues. The germline V gene has CDR1 LNHNV and CDR2 YYDKDF (reference sequence). The CDR3 nucleotides are TGTGCCACCAGCCTCGGGCGGGTCTACGAGCAGTACTTC. This codes for CATSLGRVYEQYF. Complete variable domain (other parts from reference TRBV15 and TRBJ2-7): DAMVIQNPRYQVTQFGKPVTLSCSQTLNHNVMYWYQQKSSQAPKLLFHYYDKDFNNEADTPDNFQSRRPNTSFCFLDIRSPGLGDTAMYLCATSLGRVYEQYFGPGTRLTVT.

This clonotype was seen at least ten times. This chain joins TRBV6-1 and TRBJ2-7, with TRBD1 matching over 7 bases. CDR1 MNHNS and CDR2 SASEGT come from the germline V gene. CDR3 length: 12 amino acids. The ends lost 8 bases at V and 5 bases at J; junction bases unmatched: 6. The CDR3 DNA follows: TGTGCCAGCGGACCCCAGGGGGACGAGCAGTACTTC. Its translation is CASGPQGDEQYF.

This clonotype was counted ten times or more. The V and J genes are TRBV7-2 and TRBJ1-1; the match to TRBD1 covers 7 bases. Germline values: CDR1 SGHTA, CDR2 FQGNSA. J was trimmed by 9 bases and V by 3 bases; bases with no gene match: 10. The CDR3 extends over 14 amino acids. In nucleotides, the CDR3 is TGTGCCAGCAGCTTTTCCTGGCAGGGGGTAAAAGCTTTCTTT. Its protein is CASSFSWQGVKAFF. Looking up the rest from reference TRBV7-2 and TRBJ1-1 gives the full variable domain: GAGVSQSPSNKVTEKGKDVELRCDPISGHTALYWYRQSLGQGLEFLIYFQGNSAPDKSGLPSDRFSAERTGGSVSTLTIQRTQQEDSAVYLCASSFSWQGVKAFFGQGTRLTVV.

A few counts support this clonotype. This chain connects TRBV20-1 to TRBJ2-5, with D perhaps TRBD1 (6 bases). CDR1 and CDR2 from the germline V gene are DFQATT and SNEGSKA (reference sequence). The CDR3 loop spans 13 amino acids. V was clipped by 5 bases and J by 4 bases, with 14 bases between them. The CDR3 region has the DNA TGCAGTGCTGGATTACAAGGGGGAGAGACCCAGTACTTC. It encodes CSAGLQGGETQYF.

This clonotype was seen many times. CDR3 DNA sequence: TGTGCCAGCAGCTTTTGGCCACTGAACACTGAAGCTTTCTTT. Its protein product is CASSFWPLNTEAFF. This rearrangement joins TRBV11-2 to TRBJ1-1; D uncertain. The germline V gene has CDR1 SGHAT and CDR2 FQNNGV. The CDR3 contains 14 residues. Trimming shortened V by 3 bases and J by 0 bases, and 8 bases separated the two germline ends.

This clonotype was seen many times. The chain employs TRBV6-5 and TRBJ1-5; D not certain. From germline, CDR1 is MNHEY and CDR2 SVGAGI. V dropped 3 bases and J dropped 6 bases, with 9 bases sitting between them. The CDR3 contains 13 residues. CDR3 residues: CASSYGVAQPQHF. The CDR3 bases are TGTGCCAGCAGTTATGGGGTTGCTCAGCCCCAGCATTTT.

The table lists this clonotype with many counts. The chain links TRBV19 to TRBJ1-1; D might be TRBD1 (5 bases). Germline V gene data show CDR1 as LNHDA and CDR2 as SQIVND (reference sequence). V lost 9 bases to trimming and J lost 0 bases, with 11 bases between them. The CDR3 totals 13 residues. The CDR3 is CASAGLMNTEAFF. DNA for the CDR3: TGTGCCAGCGCAGGGTTGATGAACACTGAAGCTTTCTTT.

As concerns this clonotype: A much larger clone lies a single base off, so this may be a read error. Written as DNA, the CDR3 is TGTGCCAGCAGTTTAGGGGGGTATAAAACTGAAGCTTTCTTT. Encoded protein: CASSLGGYKTEAFF. J is TRBJ1-1 and V is TRBV28, with D possibly matching TRBD1 (5 bases). CDR3 size: 14 residues. Germline V gene sequence: CDR1 MDHEN, CDR2 SYDVKM. V lost 2 bases and J 5 bases, leaving 12 bases between the germline ends.

Ten or more counts support this clonotype. V usage is TRBV6-1 and J usage is TRBJ1-2, with D tentatively TRBD1 (6 bases). Germline CDR1 reads MNHNS; CDR2 reads SASEGT. There are 15 residues in the CDR3. V was trimmed by 6 bases and J by 4 bases, leaving 18 bases between them. The CDR3 loop is CASSPLAGGRYGYTF. The CDR3 region has the DNA TGTGCCAGCAGCCCCCTCGCGGGGGGCCGCTATGGCTACACCTTC.

There are many counts of this clonotype. J is TRBJ1-5 and V is TRBV20-1; D is possibly TRBD1 (5 bases). V lost 1 base to trimming and J lost 6 bases, with 13 bases between them. The CDR3 runs 14 residues. Looked up from germline, CDR1 is DFQATT and CDR2 is SNEGSKA (reference sequence). The CDR3 bases are TGCAGTGCTAGAGTACCGGGGGGAGGTCAGCCCCAGCATTTT. Translation gives CSARVPGGGQPQHF.

V usage is TRBV11-2 and J usage is TRBJ2-2, with 8 bases fitting TRBD2. V lost 1 base and J lost 6; bases outside the gene matches: 7. Germline V CDR1 and CDR2: SGHAT, FQNNGV. The CDR3 runs 16 residues. The CDR3, as DNA: TGTGCCAGCAGCTTAGTGGCGGGGGGATTTTCCGGGGAGCTGTTTTTT. It encodes CASSLVAGGFSGELFF.

The rearrangement links TRBV6-5 to TRBJ1-2; D ambiguous. The CDR3 extends over 12 amino acids. Trimming shortened V by 4 bases and J by 4 bases, and 7 bases separated the two germline ends. CDR1 and CDR2 (germline): MNHEY, SVGAGI. Here the CDR3 reads CASSFQAYGYTF. The DNA for the CDR3 is TGTGCCAGCAGTTTCCAGGCCTATGGCTACACCTTC.

The sample holds many counts of this clonotype. The V gene is TRBV12-3 or TRBV12-4, the J gene TRBJ1-3; weak D call: TRBD1 (5 bases). The CDR3 covers 15 residues. The ends were cut back, 2 bases at V and 3 bases at J, with 11 bases in the middle. CDR3 sequence reads: CASSLRGAGGNTIYF. CDR3 bases: TGTGCCAGCAGTTTACGAGGGGCCGGTGGAAACACCATATATTTT.

This clonotype was recorded at least ten times. This chain uses TRBV6-4 with TRBJ2-2; D is uncertain. V was clipped by 1 base and J by 0 bases, with 15 bases between them. CDR1 is MRHNA, CDR2 SNTAGT, per germline. The CDR3 is made up of 18 amino acids. This chain's CDR3 is CASSDWTELTSNTGELFF. The CDR3 DNA is TGTGCCAGCAGTGACTGGACGGAACTAACCTCGAACACCGGGGAGCTGTTTTTT.

The gene calls are TRBV5-1 and TRBJ1-1; D is unresolved. The CDR3 covers 13 residues. CDR1 and CDR2 from the germline V gene are SGHRS and YFSETQ. The V end was cut by 4 bases, the J end by 7 bases, with 14 bases between. For the CDR3, the DNA is TGCGCCAGCAGCCCATTTGGTGTGGATGAAGCTTTCTTT. This gives the protein CASSPFGVDEAFF.

This clonotype was picked up many times. The chain is built from TRBV7-7 and TRBJ2-7; no firm D call. The CDR3 is made up of 11 amino acids. Germline values: CDR1 SSHAT, CDR2 FNYEAQ (reference sequence). With 5 bases removed from V and 6 bases from J, the gap between germline ends came to 8 bases. As DNA, the CDR3 is TGTGCCAGCAGCATCCCAAGCGAGCAGTACTTC. Amino acids: CASSIPSEQYF.

This clonotype was counted many times. This chain links TRBV6-2 or TRBV6-3 with TRBJ2-7; weak D call: TRBD1 (5 bases). Germline V gene data show CDR1 as MNHEY and CDR2 as SVGEGT. This CDR3 is built from 14 residues. Trimming cost V 5 bases and J 4 bases, with 15 bases left between them. The CDR3 nucleotides are TGTGCCAGCAGTCGGGTGCAGGGCGGTTACGAGCAGTACTTC. This codes for CASSRVQGGYEQYF.

This clonotype occurred a few times. The chain uses TRBV14 and TRBJ1-1; D is unclear. CDR3 length: 15 residues. CDR1 and CDR2 (germline): SGHDN, FVKESK. Trimming took off 0 bases at V and 1 base at J, with 9 bases between the two ends. Written as DNA, the CDR3 is TGTGCCAGCAGCCAAGAAGGGCAGGAGAACACTGAAGCTTTCTTT. Its protein is CASSQEGQENTEAFF.